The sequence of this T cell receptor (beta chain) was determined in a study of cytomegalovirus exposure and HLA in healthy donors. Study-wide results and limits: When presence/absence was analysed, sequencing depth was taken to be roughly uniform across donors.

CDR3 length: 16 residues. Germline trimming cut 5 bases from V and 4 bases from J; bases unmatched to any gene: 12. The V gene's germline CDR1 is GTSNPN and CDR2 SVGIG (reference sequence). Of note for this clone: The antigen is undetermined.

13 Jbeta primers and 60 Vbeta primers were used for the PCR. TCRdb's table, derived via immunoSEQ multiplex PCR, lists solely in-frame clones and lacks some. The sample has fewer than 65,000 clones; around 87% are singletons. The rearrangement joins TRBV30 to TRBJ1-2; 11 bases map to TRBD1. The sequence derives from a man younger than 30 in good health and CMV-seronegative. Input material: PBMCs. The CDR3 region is CAWGTKTGQGGYGYTF. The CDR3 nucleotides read TGTGCCTGGGGGACAAAGACGGGACAGGGGGGCTATGGCTACACCTTC.